This is a list of T cell receptor beta chains from one sample in a study of cytomegalovirus exposure and HLA in healthy donors. The repertoire was sequenced with immunoSEQ multiplex PCR; TCRdb's copy has only in-frame clones and lacks some. The sample contains 95,000 to 100,000 clones, 76% of which appear only once. Input material: PBMCs. These receptors were obtained from a man aged 40-49 years in good health and CMV-seronegative. CDR3s include the opening cysteine and the closing phenylalanine or tryptophan. The D gene is left open where the match is weak.

d_call,j_call,v_call,cdr3_aa
TRBD2,TRBJ2-1,TRBV7-9,CASSSLAGSSYNEQFF
-,TRBJ1-1,TRBV5-1,CASSLSGIGTEAFF
TRBD1,TRBJ1-5,TRBV7-9,CASSLTDRGNQPQHF
TRBD2,TRBJ2-5,TRBV10-3,CAISEPGGAGETQYF
-,TRBJ1-1,TRBV18,CASSPIRDTEAFF
-,TRBJ1-1,TRBV4-1,CASSQVDLRGTEAFF
-,TRBJ2-6,TRBV12-2,CASRQRTGGASGGANVLTF
TRBD1,TRBJ1-1,TRBV5-1,CASKEGANTEAFF
TRBD2,TRBJ2-7,TRBV15,CATSRGTTAYEQYF
-,TRBJ1-4,TRBV18,CASSPSSGFGEKLFF
TRBD2,TRBJ2-1,TRBV9,CASSLQRGYDEQFF
TRBD1,TRBJ2-1,TRBV18,CASSPLGTGKYNEQFF